Included here is one TCR beta chain sequence, with context. From germline, CDR1 is KGHSH and CDR2 LQKENI. The CDR3 is 15 amino acids. V lost 1 base and J lost 4, with 8 bases in between. The data stem from a study of blood T cell repertoires in COVID-19. About the study: From the United States, Italy and Spain came samples of acute and convalescent COVID-19.

Assay: immunoSEQ multiplex PCR; the TCRdb copy retains only in-frame clones and omits some. This sample has some 150,000 clones, with around 87% found just once. The clonotype originates from a woman aged 55-70 years with active or convalescent COVID-19. This chain links TRBV18 with TRBJ1-6; D not resolved. Specimen: peripheral blood. This CDR3 reads CASSPLAGYNSPLHF. CDR3 coding DNA: TGTGCCAGCTCACCACTAGCGGGGTATAATTCACCCCTCCACTTT. Filled out from reference TRBV18 and TRBJ1-6, the complete variable domain reads NAGVMQNPRHLVRRRGQEARLRCSPMKGHSHVYWYRQLPEEGLKFMVYLQKENIIDESGMPKERFSAEFPKEGPSILRIQQVVRGDSAAYFCASSPLAGYNSPLHFGNGTRLTVT.